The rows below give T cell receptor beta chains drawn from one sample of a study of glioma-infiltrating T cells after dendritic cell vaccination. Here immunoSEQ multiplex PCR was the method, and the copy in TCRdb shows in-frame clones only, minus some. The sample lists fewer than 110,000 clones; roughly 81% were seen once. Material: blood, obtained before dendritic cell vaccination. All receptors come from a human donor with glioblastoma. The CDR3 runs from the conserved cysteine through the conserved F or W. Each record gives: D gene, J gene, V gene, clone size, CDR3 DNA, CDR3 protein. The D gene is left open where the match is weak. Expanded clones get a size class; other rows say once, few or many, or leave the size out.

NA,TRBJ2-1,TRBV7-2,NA,TGTGCCAGCAGCGTCCAGGGTGGCAACAATGAGCAGTTCTTC,CASSVQGGNNEQFF
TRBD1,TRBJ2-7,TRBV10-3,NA,TGTGCCATCAATCGGCAGGGGGCGTTTGGTTACGAGCAGTACTTC,CAINRQGAFGYEQYF
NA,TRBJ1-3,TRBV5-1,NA,TGCGCCAGCGGACCGGGACTACGGGGAAACACCATATATTTT,CASGPGLRGNTIYF
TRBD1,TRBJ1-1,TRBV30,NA,TGTGCCTGGAGTGCGGGACACAGGGGGACTGAAGCTTTCTTT,CAWSAGHRGTEAFF
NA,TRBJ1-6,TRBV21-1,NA,TGTGCCAGCAGCAAAGTGGTGGCAGTCTCCTATAATTCACCCCTCCACTTT,CASSKVVAVSYNSPLHF
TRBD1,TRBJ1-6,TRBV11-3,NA,TGTGCCAGCAGCTTAGAAGGGACAGTCTATTCACCCCTCCACTTT,CASSLEGTVYSPLHF
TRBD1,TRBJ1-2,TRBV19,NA,TGTGCCAGTAGCGTCCAGGGGGCGAGTGGCTACACCTTC,CASSVQGASGYTF
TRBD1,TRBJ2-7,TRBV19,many,TGTGCCAGTAGTATAAGGGACAGGACCTACGAGCAGTACTTC,CASSIRDRTYEQYF
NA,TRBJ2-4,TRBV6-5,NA,TGTGCCAGCAGCCCCGATGCGGAGGCCAAAAACATTCAGTACTTC,CASSPDAEAKNIQYF
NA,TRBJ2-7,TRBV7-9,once,TGTGCCAGCAGCTCCGGACAGTCCTACGAGCAGTACTTC,CASSSGQSYEQYF
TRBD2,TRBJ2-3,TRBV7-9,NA,TGTGCCAGCAGCCCCCGACTAGCGGGGGCCAACACAGATACGCAGTATTTT,CASSPRLAGANTDTQYF
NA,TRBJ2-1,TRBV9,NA,TGTGCCAGCAGCGGTGAGGGGGGGTACAATGAGCAGTTCTTC,CASSGEGGYNEQFF
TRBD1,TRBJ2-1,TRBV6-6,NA,TGTGCCAGCAGCTGGGGACAGGGGCCGGACTACAATGAGCAGTTCTTC,CASSWGQGPDYNEQFF
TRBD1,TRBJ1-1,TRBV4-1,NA,TGCGCCAGCAGCCCGACAGGGGGTAACACTGAAGCTTTCTTT,CASSPTGGNTEAFF
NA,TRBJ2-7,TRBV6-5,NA,TGTGCCAGCGGAAACGCCGGGAACTCCTACGAGCAGTACTTC,CASGNAGNSYEQYF
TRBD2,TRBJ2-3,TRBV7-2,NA,TGTGCCAGCAGCTTAGATAGCGGGGGGTTGGCAGATACGCAGTATTTT,CASSLDSGGLADTQYF
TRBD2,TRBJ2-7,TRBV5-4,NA,TGTGCCAGCAGCTTACCGGGACTAGCGGGGGGAGGCGAGCAGTACTTC,CASSLPGLAGGGEQYF
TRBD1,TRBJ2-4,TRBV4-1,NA,TGCGCCAGCAGCCAACGTCCGGGACAGGGGGTTGTGTGGGCCAAAAACATTCAGTACTTC,CASSQRPGQGVVWAKNIQYF
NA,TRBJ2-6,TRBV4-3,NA,TGCGCCAGCAGCCAAGCATCAGGGCCTGGGGCCAACGTCCTGACTTTC,CASSQASGPGANVLTF
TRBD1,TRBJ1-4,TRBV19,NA,TGTGCCAGTAGTGCCTTCGACAGGGGTGAAAAACTGTTTTTT,CASSAFDRGEKLFF
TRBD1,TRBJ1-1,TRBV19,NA,TGTGCCAGTAGTCGGACAGGGGAAGGCACTGAAGCTTTCTTT,CASSRTGEGTEAFF
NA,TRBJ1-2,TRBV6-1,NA,TGTGCCAGCAGTGATGTCGACAGCTCCTATGGCTACACCTTC,CASSDVDSSYGYTF
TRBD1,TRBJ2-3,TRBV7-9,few,TGTGCCAGCAGCTTAGGGGGCGGACAGGGGTCTTCCGGTTCGCAGTATTTT,CASSLGGGQGSSGSQYF
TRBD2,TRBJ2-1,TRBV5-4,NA,TGTGCCAGCAGCTCTGTAGCGGGGGGGAATGAGCAGTTCTTC,CASSSVAGGNEQFF
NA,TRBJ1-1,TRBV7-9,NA,TGTGCCAGCAGACTGACAGGGAACACTGAAGCTTTCTTT,CASRLTGNTEAFF
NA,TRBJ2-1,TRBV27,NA,TGTGCCAGCAGCCCCCAGGGGCGGGATGAGCAGTTCTTC,CASSPQGRDEQFF
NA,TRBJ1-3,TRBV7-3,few,TGTGCCAGCAGCCCGAGTCCCGAATCTGGAAACACCATATATTTT,CASSPSPESGNTIYF
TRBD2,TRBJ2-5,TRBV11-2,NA,TGTGCCAGCAGAGTAGCGGGGACGGGGGAGACCCAGTACTTC,CASRVAGTGETQYF
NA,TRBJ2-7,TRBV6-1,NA,TGTGCCAGCAGCCGCCGGGACATCTCCTACGAGCAGTACTTC,CASSRRDISYEQYF
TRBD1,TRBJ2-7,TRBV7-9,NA,TGTGCCAGCAGCGCTCAATGGACAGGGAGAGGCGAGCAGTACTTC,CASSAQWTGRGEQYF
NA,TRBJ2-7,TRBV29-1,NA,TGCAGCGTTGACATTGGGGGTACAGGGAACGACGAGCAGTACTTC,CSVDIGGTGNDEQYF
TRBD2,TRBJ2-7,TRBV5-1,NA,TGCGCCAGCAGCCGGGGGGGCAGGGAATACGAGCAGTACTTC,CASSRGGREYEQYF
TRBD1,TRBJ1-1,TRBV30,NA,TGTGCCTGGCCAGCAGTGGGACAGGGGAACGGCAACACTGAAGCTTTCTTT,CAWPAVGQGNGNTEAFF
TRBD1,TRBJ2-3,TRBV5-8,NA,TGTGCCAGCAGCACAGGGGGCCTTTCCACAGATACGCAGTATTTT,CASSTGGLSTDTQYF
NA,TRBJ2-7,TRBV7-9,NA,TGTGCCAGCAGCTTAATTCGGGCAGGGTTTCATTCTATGACCTACGAGCAGTACTTC,CASSLIRAGFHSMTYEQYF
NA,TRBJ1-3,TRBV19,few,TGTGCCAGTTGTCAAGGGGAAAGAGGCTCTGGAAACACCATATATTTT,CASCQGERGSGNTIYF
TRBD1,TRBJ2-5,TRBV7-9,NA,TGTGCCAGCAGCCCGGGACAGACCCAAGAGACCCAGTACTTC,CASSPGQTQETQYF
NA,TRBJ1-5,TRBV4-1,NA,TGCGCCAGCAGCCAAGGGCGGGGGGGAGTTCAGCCCCAGCATTTT,CASSQGRGGVQPQHF
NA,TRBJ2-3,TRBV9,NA,TGTGCCAGCAGCGTAGAAGGGGATAGCACAGATACGCAGTATTTT,CASSVEGDSTDTQYF
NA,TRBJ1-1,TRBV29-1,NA,TGCAGCGTTGACCGAACAGGGAACGGCGCTGAAGCTTTCTTT,CSVDRTGNGAEAFF
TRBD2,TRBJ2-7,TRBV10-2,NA,TGCGCCAGCAGCTTATTAGCGGGGGAGAGAGGCGAGCAGTACTTC,CASSLLAGERGEQYF
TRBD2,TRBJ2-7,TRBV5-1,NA,TGCGCCAGCAGCTTCAGGACTAGCGGGGGGGTCTCCTACGAGCAGTACTTC,CASSFRTSGGVSYEQYF
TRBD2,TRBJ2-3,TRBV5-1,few,TGCGCCAGCAGCTCCGAAGGGACTAATCTTCTTATGGATACGCAGTATTTT,CASSSEGTNLLMDTQYF
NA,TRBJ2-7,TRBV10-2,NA,TGCGCCAGCAGTGATAGAGGGGGACCCTCCTACGAGCAGTACTTC,CASSDRGGPSYEQYF
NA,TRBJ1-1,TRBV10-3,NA,TGTGCCATCAGTGCGGCAGGGTTGACTGAAGCTTTCTTT,CAISAAGLTEAFF
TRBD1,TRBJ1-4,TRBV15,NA,TGTGCCACCAGCAGAGAGAGGGACAGGGGGCGTAATGAAAAACTGTTTTTT,CATSRERDRGRNEKLFF
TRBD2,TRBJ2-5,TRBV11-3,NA,TGTGCCAGCAGCTTAGAACTAGCGGGGGGGCCGGCCGAGACCCAGTACTTC,CASSLELAGGPAETQYF
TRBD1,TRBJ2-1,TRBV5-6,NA,TGTGCCAGCAGCGCCCCACCGGGACAGATGATAGAGCAGTTCTTC,CASSAPPGQMIEQFF
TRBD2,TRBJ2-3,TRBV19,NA,TGTGCCAGTAGTCCAGGGACTAGCGGGGAGACAGATACGCAGTATTTT,CASSPGTSGETDTQYF
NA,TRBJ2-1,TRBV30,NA,TGTGCCTGGAGCCCGCCGGGGGACTTATACAATGAGCAGTTCTTC,CAWSPPGDLYNEQFF
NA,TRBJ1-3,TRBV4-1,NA,TGCGCCAGCAGCCAACCACGGAGCTCTGGAAACACCATATATTTT,CASSQPRSSGNTIYF
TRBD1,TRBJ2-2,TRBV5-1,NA,TGCGCCAGCAGCTTGTTAGGGGGCGCAAACACCGGGGAGCTGTTTTTT,CASSLLGGANTGELFF
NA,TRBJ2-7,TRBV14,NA,TGTGCCAGCAGCCAAGACCCTGGATGGTTGGGGCCCTACGAGCAGTACTTC,CASSQDPGWLGPYEQYF
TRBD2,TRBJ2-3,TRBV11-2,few,TGTGCCAGCAGCCAACTAGCGGGGGGGCGGAAAGATACGCAGTATTTT,CASSQLAGGRKDTQYF
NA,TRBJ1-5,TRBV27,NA,TGTGCCAGCAGTTTATTCGGGGGAACTTATAGCAATCAGCCCCAGCATTTT,CASSLFGGTYSNQPQHF
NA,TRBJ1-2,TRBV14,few,TGTGCCAGCAGCCAAGAAGAGGGCCGTGGCTACACCTTC,CASSQEEGRGYTF
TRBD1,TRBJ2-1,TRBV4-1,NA,TGCGCCAGCAGCCTCAAAGCGAGTGGGACAGGGGTGTTCTTC,CASSLKASGTGVFF
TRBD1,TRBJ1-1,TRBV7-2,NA,TGTGCCAGCAGCGAGGGACAGGTGAACACTGAAGCTTTCTTT,CASSEGQVNTEAFF
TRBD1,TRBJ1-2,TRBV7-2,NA,TGTGCCAGCAGCCCCCGGGACAGACCCTCTGGCTACACCTTC,CASSPRDRPSGYTF